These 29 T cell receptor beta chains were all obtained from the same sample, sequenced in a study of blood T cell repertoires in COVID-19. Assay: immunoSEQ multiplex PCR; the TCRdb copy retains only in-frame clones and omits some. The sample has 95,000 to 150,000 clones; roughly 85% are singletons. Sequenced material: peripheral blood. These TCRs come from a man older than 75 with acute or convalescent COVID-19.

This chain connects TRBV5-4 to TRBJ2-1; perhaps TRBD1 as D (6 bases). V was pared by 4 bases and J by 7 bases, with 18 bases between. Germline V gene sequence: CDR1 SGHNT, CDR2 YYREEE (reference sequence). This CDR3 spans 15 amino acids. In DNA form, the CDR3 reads TGTGCCAGCAGCCGATCGACGGGACAAAAAAATGAGCAGTTCTTC. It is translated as CASSRSTGQKNEQFF. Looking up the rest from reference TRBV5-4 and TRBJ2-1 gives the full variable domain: ETGVTQSPTHLIKTRGQQVTLRCSSQSGHNTVSWYQQALGQGPQFIFQYYREEENGRGNFPPRFSGLQFPNYSSELNVNALELDDSALYLCASSRSTGQKNEQFFGPGTRLTVL.

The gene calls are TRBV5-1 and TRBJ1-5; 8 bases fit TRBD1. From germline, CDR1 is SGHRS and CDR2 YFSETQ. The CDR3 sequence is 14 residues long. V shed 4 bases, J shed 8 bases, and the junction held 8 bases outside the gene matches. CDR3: CASSPGQGSEPQHF. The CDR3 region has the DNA TGCGCCAGCAGCCCTGGACAGGGTAGCGAGCCCCAGCATTTT.

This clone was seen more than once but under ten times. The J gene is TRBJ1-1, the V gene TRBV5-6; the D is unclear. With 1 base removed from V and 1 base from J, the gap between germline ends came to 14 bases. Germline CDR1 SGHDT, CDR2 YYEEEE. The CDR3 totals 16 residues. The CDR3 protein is CASSLFDRGRNTEAFF. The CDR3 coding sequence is TGTGCCAGCAGCTTGTTTGACCGAGGCAGGAACACTGAAGCTTTCTTT.

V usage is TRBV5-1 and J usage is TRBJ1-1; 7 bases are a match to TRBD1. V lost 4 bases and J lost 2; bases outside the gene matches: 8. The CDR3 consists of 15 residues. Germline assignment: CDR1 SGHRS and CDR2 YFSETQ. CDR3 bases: TGCGCCAGCAGCCCGATGACAGGGATCAACACTGAAGCTTTCTTT. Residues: CASSPMTGINTEAFF.

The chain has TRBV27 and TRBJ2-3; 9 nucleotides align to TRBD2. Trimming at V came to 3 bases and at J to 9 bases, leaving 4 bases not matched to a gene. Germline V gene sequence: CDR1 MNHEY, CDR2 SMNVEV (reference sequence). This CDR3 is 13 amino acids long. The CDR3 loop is CASSFLLAGTQYF. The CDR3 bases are TGTGCCAGCAGTTTCCTCCTAGCGGGGACGCAGTATTTT.

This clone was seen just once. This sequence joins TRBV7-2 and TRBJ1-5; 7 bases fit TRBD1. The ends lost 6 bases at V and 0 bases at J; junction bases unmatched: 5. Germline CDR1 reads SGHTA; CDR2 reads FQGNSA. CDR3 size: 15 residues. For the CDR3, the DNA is TGTGCCAGCAGTCAGACAGGGAATAGCAATCAGCCCCAGCATTTT. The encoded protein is CASSQTGNSNQPQHF.

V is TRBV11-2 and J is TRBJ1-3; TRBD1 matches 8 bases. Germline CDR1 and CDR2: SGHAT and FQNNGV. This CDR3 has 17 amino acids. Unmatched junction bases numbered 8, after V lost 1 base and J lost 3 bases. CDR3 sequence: CASSLVGQGAGGNTIYF. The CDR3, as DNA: TGTGCCAGCAGCTTAGTTGGGCAGGGGGCAGGTGGAAACACCATATATTTT.

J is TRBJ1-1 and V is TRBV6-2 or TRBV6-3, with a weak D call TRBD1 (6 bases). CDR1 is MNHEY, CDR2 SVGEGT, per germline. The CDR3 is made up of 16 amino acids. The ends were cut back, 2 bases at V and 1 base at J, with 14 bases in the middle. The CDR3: CASSYTPDSWNTEAFF. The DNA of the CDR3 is TGTGCCAGCAGTTACACACCGGACAGCTGGAACACTGAAGCTTTCTTT.

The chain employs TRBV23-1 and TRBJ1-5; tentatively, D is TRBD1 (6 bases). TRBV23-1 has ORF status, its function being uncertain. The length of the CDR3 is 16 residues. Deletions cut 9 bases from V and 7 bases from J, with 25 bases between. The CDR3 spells CASSPLRTDVRQPQHF. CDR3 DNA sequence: TGCGCCAGTAGCCCTCTGAGGACAGACGTTAGGCAGCCCCAGCATTTT.

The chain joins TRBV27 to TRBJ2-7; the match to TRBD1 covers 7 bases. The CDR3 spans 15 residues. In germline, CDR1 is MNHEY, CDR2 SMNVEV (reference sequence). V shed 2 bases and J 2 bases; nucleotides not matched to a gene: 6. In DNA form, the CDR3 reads TGTGCCAGCAGTTTAGGACAGGCTATCCCCTACGAGCAGTACTTC. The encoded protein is CASSLGQAIPYEQYF.

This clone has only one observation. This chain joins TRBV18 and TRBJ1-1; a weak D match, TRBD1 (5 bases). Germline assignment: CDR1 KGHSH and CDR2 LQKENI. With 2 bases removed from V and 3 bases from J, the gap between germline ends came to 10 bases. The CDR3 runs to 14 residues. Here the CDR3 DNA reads TGTGCCAGCTCACCATCAGGGCTGGACACTGAAGCTTTCTTT. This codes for CASSPSGLDTEAFF.

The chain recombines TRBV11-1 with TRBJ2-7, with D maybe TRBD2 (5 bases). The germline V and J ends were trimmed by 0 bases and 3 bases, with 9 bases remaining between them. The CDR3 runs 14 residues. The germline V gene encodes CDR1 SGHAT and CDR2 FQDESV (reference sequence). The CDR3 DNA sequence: TGTGCCAGCAGCTTAGCGCTGGACTTCTACGAGCAGTACTTC. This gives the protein CASSLALDFYEQYF.

The CDR3 region is CASSFLGTGKNTEAFF. CDR3 DNA: TGTGCCAGCAGTTTCCTCGGGACAGGGAAAAACACTGAAGCTTTCTTT. This chain joins TRBV27 and TRBJ1-1, with 9 bases lining up with TRBD1. The V gene end was trimmed by 3 bases and the J gene end by 2 bases; junction bases not matched to a gene: 7. Germline V gene lookup returns CDR1 MNHEY and CDR2 SMNVEV (reference sequence). The CDR3 is 16 residues long.

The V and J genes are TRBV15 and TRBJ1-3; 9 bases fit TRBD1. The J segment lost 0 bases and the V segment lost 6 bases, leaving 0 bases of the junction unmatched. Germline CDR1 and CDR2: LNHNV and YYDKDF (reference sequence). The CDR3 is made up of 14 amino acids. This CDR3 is CATRTGGSGNTIYF. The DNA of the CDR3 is TGTGCCACCAGGACAGGGGGCTCTGGAAACACCATATATTTT.

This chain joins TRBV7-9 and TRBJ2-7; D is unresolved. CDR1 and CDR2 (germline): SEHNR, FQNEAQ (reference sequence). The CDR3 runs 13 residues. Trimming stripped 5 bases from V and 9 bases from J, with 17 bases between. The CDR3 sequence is CASSQDSLFGQYF. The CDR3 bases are TGTGCCAGCAGCCAAGATTCCCTCTTCGGGCAGTACTTC.

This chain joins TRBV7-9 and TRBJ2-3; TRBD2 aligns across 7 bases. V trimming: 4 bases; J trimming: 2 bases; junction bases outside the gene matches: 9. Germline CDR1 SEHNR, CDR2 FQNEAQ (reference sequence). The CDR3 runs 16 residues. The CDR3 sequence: CASSSASGLSTDTQYF. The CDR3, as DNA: TGTGCCAGCAGCTCAGCATCGGGACTATCCACAGATACGCAGTATTTT.

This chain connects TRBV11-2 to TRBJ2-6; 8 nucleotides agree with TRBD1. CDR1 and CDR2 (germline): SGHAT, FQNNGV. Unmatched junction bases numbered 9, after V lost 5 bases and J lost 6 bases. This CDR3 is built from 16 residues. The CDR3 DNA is TGTGCCAGCAGCCCCGGACAGGGTTATACGGCCAACGTCCTGACTTTC. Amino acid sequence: CASSPGQGYTANVLTF.

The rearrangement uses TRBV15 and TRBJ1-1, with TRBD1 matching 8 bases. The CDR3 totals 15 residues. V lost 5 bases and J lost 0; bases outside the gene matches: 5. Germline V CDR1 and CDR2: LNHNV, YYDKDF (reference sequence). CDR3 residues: CATSGQGRVNTEAFF. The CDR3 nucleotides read TGTGCCACCAGCGGACAGGGTCGGGTGAACACTGAAGCTTTCTTT.

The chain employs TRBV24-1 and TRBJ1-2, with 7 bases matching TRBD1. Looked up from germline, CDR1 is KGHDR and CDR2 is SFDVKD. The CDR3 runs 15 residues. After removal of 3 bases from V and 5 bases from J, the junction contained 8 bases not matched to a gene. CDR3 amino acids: CATSDRTGTDYGYTF. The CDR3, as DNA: TGTGCCACCAGTGATCGAACAGGGACAGATTATGGCTACACCTTC.

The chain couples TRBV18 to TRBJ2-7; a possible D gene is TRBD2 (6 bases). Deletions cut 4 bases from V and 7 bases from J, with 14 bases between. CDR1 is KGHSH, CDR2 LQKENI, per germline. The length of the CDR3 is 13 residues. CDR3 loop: CASSRDSAGEQYF. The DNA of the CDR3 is TGTGCCAGCTCACGGGACTCGGCGGGGGAGCAGTACTTC.

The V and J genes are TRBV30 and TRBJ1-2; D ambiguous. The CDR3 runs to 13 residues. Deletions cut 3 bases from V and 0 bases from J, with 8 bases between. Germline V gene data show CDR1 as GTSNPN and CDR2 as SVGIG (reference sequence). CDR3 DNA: TGTGCCTGGAGGAGTTCTGCTAACTATGGCTACACCTTC. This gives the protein CAWRSSANYGYTF.

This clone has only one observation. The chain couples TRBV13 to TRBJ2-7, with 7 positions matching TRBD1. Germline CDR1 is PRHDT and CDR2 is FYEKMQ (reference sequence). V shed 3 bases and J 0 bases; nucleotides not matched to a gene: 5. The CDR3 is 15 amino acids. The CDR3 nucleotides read TGTGCCAGCAGCTTCCGGACAGGAAGCTCCTACGAGCAGTACTTC. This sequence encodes CASSFRTGSSYEQYF.

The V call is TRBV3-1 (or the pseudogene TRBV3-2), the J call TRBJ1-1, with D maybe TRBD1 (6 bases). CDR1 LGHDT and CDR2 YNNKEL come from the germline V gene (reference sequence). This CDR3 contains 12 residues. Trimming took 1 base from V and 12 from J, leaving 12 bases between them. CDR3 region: CASSQVKGVSFF. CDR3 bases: TGTGCCAGCAGCCAAGTTAAGGGGGTCTCTTTCTTT.

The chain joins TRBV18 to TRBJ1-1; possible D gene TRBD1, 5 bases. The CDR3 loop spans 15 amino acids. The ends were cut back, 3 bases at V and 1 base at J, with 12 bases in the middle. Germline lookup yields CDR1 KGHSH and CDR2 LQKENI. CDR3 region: CASSPLGGRNTEAFF. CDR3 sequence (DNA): TGTGCCAGCTCACCTTTGGGGGGAAGGAACACTGAAGCTTTCTTT.

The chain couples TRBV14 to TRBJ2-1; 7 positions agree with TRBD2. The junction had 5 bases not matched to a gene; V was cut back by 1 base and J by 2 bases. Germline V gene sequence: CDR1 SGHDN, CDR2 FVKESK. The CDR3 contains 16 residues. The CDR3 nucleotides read TGTGCCAGCAGCCAAGCCGGCGCGGGGGCCTACAATGAGCAGTTCTTC. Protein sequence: CASSQAGAGAYNEQFF.

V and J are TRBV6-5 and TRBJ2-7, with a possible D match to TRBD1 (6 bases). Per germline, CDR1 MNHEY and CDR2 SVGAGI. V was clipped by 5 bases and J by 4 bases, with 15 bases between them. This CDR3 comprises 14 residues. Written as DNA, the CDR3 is TGTGCCAGCAGTCCCGGACAGACGGGATACGAGCAGTACTTC. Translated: CASSPGQTGYEQYF.

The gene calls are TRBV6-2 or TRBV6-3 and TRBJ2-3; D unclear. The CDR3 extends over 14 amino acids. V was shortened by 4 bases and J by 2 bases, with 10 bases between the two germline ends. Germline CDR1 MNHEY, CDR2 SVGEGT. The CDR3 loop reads CASSSNTYTDTQYF. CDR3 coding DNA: TGTGCCAGCAGTTCGAACACGTACACAGATACGCAGTATTTT.

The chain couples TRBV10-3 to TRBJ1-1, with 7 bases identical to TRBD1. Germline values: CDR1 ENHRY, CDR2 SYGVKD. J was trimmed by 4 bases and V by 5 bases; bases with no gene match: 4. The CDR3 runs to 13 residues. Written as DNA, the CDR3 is TGTGCCATCAGTCTCGACAGGGTCACTGAAGCTTTCTTT. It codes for CAISLDRVTEAFF.

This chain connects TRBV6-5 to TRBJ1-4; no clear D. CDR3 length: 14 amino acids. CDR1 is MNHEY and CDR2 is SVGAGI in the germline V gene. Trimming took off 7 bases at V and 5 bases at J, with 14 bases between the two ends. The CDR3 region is CASTVGPGNEKLFF. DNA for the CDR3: TGTGCCAGCACCGTCGGACCGGGAAATGAAAAACTGTTTTTT.